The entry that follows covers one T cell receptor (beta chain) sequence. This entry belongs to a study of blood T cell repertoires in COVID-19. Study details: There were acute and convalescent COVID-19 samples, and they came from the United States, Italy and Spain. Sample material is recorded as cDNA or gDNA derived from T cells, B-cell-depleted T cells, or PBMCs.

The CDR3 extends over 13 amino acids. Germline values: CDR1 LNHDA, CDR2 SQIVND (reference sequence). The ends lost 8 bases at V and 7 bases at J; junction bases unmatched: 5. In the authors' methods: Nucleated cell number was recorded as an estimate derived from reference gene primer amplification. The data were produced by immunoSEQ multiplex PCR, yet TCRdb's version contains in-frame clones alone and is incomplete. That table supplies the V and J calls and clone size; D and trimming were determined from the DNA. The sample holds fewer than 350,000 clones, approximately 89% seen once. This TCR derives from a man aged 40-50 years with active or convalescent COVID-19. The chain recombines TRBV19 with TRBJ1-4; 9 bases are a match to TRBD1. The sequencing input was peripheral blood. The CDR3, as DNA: TGTGCCAGTTTAAGACAGGGGGGTGAAAAACTGTTTTTT. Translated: CASLRQGGEKLFF.